The T cell receptor beta chain under discussion was sequenced for a study of cytomegalovirus exposure and HLA in healthy donors. Study in general: Within an early data release were about 85 million unique TCRs drawn from HLA-typed donors.

PCR involved 60 Vbeta and 13 Jbeta primers. The repertoire was sequenced with immunoSEQ multiplex PCR; TCRdb's copy has only in-frame clones and lacks some. The sample table includes around 78,000 clones. V gave up 4 bases and J gave up 6 bases; unmatched junction bases: 11. Germline V gene sequence: CDR1 SGHNT, CDR2 YYREEE (reference sequence). The CDR3 covers 15 residues. The sequence came from a man aged 18 to 29 in good health and CMV-seropositive. The J gene is TRBJ2-7, the V gene TRBV5-4; 9 bases map to TRBD2. Material: PBMCs. The CDR3 DNA follows: TGTGCCAGCAGCAAAGGCGGGGGGGCATCCATCGAGCAGTACTTC. It yields the protein CASSKGGGASIEQYF. Full variable domain (missing parts from reference TRBV5-4 and TRBJ2-7): ETGVTQSPTHLIKTRGQQVTLRCSSQSGHNTVSWYQQALGQGPQFIFQYYREEENGRGNFPPRFSGLQFPNYSSELNVNALELDDSALYLCASSKGGGASIEQYFGPGTRLTVT.